This T cell receptor (beta chain) was sequenced for a study of beta chain features in type 1 diabetes. The study's findings and limits: In every one of the four CD4+ subsets, TCRB CDR3s were moderately but significantly shorter in Type 1 diabetes patients.

A note on this clone: Its target is not known.

Sequencing targeted expressed TCRB transcripts, as all isolated RNA had been reverse transcribed. Sequencing was performed with immunoSEQ multiplex PCR; in TCRdb, only in-frame clones are kept and a portion is missing. The profile shows about 150,000 clones, approximately 8% of them singletons. J was trimmed by 2 bases and V by 5 bases; bases with no gene match: 2. The germline V gene has CDR1 GTSNPN and CDR2 SVGIG (reference sequence). The CDR3 extends over 12 amino acids. The rearrangement uses TRBV30 and TRBJ1-1; the match to TRBD1 covers 7 bases. This clonotype was obtained from a woman aged 40 to 55 with type 1 diabetes. Sequenced input: central memory CD4+ T cells from blood. The CDR3 bases are TGTGCCTGGTGGGACAGTAACACTGAAGCTTTCTTT. It specifies CAWWDSNTEAFF.